The entry below describes one T cell receptor beta chain. Antigen specificity is unknown. A quantitative 5'-RACE method, one with molecular barcodes, was used to make TCR beta libraries. TCRdb independently ran MiXCR on the 5' RACE reads; one entry per CDR3 protein. Of roughly 150,000 distinct CDR3 sequences listed, 8.5% to 10% were seen once; the top ten hold less than 15%. The sample originates from a study of CD8 T cells in ankylosing spondylitis. Whole-study findings and limits: The authors reported significant enrichment of disease-linked clones in matched ankylosing spondylitis synovial fluid. Among TCR beta sequences, a motif of eight highly homologous variants appeared characteristic of ankylosing spondylitis blood.

This TCR came from a female donor with ankylosing spondylitis or in good health (not recorded which). The sample taken for sequencing was blood, either unsorted or a sorted T cell fraction (not recorded which).

CDR3 loop: CACWQTGNNSPLHF. The CDR3 bases are TGTGCCTGTTGGCAAACCGGAAATAATTCACCCCTCCACTTT. The chain is built from TRBV6-2 or TRBV6-3 and TRBJ1-6, with D uncertain. Germline-derived CDR1 and CDR2 are MNHEY and SVGEGT. V lost 11 bases and J lost 5, with 16 bases in between. This CDR3 has 14 amino acids.